This T cell receptor beta chain was sequenced in a study of T cells after yellow fever vaccination. Study conclusions and caveats: Contamination by abundant bulk-population clonotypes could be present in FACS-sorted repertoires.

The CDR3 is 14 amino acids. Trimming pared 0 bases from V and 6 bases from J, leaving 11 bases between. CDR1 and CDR2 from the germline V gene are DFQATT and SNEGSKA (reference sequence). 5'RACE template switching added a universal primer site and UMIs to TCR cDNA. TCRdb reanalysed the 5' RACE reads using MiXCR and keeps one entry per CDR3 protein. Of around 320,000 distinct CDR3 sequences in the sample, around 10% were seen once. Remarks on this clonotype: What it binds is not known.

This specimen consisted of CD4+ T cells sorted from PBMCs, obtained 5 days after the yellow fever booster vaccination. This clonotype originated in a man aged 18 to 30 who received the YFV17D yellow fever vaccine. This rearrangement joins TRBV20-1 to TRBJ2-2; no clear D gene. Here the CDR3 DNA reads TGCAGTGCTAGAGAGATCTATCCCTCCGGGGAGCTGTTTTTT. Its protein is CSAREIYPSGELFF.